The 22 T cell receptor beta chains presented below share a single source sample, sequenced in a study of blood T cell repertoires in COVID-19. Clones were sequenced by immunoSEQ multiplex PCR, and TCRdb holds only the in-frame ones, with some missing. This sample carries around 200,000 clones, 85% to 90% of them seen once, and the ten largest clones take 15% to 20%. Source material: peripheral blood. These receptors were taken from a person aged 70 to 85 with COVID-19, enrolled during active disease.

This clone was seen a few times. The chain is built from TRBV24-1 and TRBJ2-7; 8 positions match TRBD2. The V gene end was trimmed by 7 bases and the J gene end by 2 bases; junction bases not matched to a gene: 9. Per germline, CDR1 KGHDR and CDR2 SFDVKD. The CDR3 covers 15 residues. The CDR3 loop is CATSLGGGPTYEQYF. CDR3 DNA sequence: TGTGCCACCAGCCTCGGCGGGGGGCCAACCTACGAGCAGTACTTC.

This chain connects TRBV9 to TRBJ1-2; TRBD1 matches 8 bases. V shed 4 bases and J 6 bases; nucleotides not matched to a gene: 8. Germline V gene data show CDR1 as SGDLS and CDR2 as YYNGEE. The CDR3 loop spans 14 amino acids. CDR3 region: CASSPFGQGDGYTF. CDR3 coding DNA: TGTGCCAGCAGCCCATTTGGACAGGGCGATGGCTACACCTTC.

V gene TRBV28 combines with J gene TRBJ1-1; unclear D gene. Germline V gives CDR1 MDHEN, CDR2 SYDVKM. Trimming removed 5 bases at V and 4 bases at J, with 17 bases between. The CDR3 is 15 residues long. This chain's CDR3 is CASSPTRLGGTEAFF. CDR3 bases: TGTGCCAGCAGTCCCACGAGGCTCGGAGGCACTGAAGCTTTCTTT.

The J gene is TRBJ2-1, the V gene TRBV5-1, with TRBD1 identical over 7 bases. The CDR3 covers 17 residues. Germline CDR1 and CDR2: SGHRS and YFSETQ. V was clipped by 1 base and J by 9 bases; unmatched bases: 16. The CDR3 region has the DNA TGCGCCAGCAGCTTGCATGTTAGGGGGCCCAGCTCTGGTGAGCAGTTCTTC. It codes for CASSLHVRGPSSGEQFF. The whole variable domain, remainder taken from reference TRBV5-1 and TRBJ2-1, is KAGVTQTPRYLIKTRGQQVTLSCSPISGHRSVSWYQQTPGQGLQFLFEYFSETQRNKGNFPGRFSGRQFSNSRSEMNVSTLELGDSALYLCASSLHVRGPSSGEQFFGPGTRLTVL.

DNA of the CDR3: TGTGCCAGCAGCCAGCCTAGCGGGAGGAGCTACGAGCAGTACTTC. Encoded protein: CASSQPSGRSYEQYF. This chain links TRBV14 with TRBJ2-7; TRBD2 aligns across 11 bases. The CDR3 consists of 15 residues. Unmatched junction bases numbered 4, after V lost 3 bases and J lost 3 bases. Germline-derived CDR1 and CDR2 are SGHDN and FVKESK.

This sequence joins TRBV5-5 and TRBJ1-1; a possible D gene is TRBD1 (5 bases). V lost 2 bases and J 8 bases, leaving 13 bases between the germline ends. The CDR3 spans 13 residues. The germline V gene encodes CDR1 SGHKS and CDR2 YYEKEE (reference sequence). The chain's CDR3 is CASSFGAGVEAFF. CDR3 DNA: TGTGCCAGCAGCTTCGGTGCGGGGGTCGAAGCTTTCTTT.

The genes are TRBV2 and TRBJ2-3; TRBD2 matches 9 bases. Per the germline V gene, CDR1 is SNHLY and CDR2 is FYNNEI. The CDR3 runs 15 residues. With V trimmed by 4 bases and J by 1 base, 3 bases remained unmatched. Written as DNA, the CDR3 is TGTGCCAGCAGTGGGACTAGCGTCCGCACAGATACGCAGTATTTT. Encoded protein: CASSGTSVRTDTQYF. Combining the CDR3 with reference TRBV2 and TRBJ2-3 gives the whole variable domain EPEVTQTPSHQVTQMGQEVILRCVPISNHLYFYWYRQILGQKVEFLVSFYNNEISEKSEIFDDQFSVERPDGSNFTLKIRSTKLEDSAMYFCASSGTSVRTDTQYFGPGTRLTVL.

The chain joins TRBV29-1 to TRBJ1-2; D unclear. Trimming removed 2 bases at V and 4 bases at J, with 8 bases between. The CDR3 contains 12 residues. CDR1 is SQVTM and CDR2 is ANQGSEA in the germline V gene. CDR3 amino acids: CSVETVAYGYTF. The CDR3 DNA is TGCAGCGTTGAAACAGTTGCCTATGGCTACACCTTC.

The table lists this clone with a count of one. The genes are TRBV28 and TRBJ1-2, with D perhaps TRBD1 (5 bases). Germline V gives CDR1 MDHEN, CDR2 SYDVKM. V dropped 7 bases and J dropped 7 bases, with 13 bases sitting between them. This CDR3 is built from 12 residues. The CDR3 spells CASNQGLPGYTF. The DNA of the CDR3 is TGTGCCAGCAATCAGGGTCTCCCTGGCTACACCTTC.

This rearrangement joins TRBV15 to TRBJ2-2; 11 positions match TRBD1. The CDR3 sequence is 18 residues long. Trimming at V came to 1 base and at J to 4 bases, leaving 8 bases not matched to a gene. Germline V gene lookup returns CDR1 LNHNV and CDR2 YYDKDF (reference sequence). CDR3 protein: CATSRGLPGQGVTGELFF. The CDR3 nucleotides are TGTGCCACCAGCAGAGGACTTCCGGGACAGGGGGTCACCGGGGAGCTGTTTTTT.

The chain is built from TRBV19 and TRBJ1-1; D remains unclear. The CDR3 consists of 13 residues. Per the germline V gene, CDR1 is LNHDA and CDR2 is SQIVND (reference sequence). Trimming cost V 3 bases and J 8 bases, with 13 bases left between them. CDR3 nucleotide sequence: TGTGCCAGTAGTATTATGCGGGCCAGCGAAGCTTTCTTT. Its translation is CASSIMRASEAFF.

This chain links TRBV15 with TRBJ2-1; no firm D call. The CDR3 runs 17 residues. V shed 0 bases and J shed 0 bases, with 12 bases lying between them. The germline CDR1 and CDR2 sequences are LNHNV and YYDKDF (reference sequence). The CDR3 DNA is TGTGCCACCAGCAGAGATTTGCGATTTAGCTCCTACAATGAGCAGTTCTTC. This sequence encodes CATSRDLRFSSYNEQFF.

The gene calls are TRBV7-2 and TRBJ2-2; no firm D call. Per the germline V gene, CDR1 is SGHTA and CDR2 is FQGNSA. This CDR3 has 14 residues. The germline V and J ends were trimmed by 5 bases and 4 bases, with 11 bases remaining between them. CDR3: CASSRDSTTGELFF. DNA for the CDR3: TGTGCCAGCAGCAGAGACTCCACCACCGGGGAGCTGTTTTTT.

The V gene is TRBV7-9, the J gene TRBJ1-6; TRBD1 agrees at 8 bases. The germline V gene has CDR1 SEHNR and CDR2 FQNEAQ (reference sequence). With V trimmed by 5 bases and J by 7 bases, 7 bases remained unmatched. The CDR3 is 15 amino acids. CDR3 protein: CASSPLGQGNSPLHF. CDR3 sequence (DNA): TGTGCCAGCAGCCCTTTAGGACAGGGAAATTCACCCCTCCACTTT. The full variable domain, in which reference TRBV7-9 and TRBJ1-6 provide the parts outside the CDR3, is DTGVSQNPRHKITKRGQNVTFRCDPISEHNRLYWYRQTLGQGPEFLTYFQNEAQLEKSRLLSDRFSAERPKGSFSTLEIQRTEQGDSAMYLCASSPLGQGNSPLHFGNGTRLTVT.

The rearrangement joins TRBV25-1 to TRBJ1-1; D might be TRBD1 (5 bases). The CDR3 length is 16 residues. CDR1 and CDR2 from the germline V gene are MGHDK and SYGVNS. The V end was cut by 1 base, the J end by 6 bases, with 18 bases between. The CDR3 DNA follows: TGTGCCAGCAGTGAATTCTCGAACAGGAATGACGCTGAAGCTTTCTTT. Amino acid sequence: CASSEFSNRNDAEAFF.

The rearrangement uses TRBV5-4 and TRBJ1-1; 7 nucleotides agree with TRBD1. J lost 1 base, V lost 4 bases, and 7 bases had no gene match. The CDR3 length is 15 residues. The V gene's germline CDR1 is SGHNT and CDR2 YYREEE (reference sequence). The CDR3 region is CASSNEGTANTEAFF. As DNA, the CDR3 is TGTGCCAGCAGCAATGAAGGGACAGCGAACACTGAAGCTTTCTTT.

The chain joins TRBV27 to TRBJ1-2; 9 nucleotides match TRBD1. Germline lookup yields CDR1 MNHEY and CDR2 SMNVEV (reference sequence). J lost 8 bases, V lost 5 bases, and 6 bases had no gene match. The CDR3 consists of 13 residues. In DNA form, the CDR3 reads TGTGCCAGCAGTCCCGGGACAGGGTGGGGCTACACCTTC. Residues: CASSPGTGWGYTF.

CDR3 region: CASSFSGGYTF. CDR3 nucleotide sequence: TGTGCCAGCAGCTTCAGTGGTGGCTACACCTTC. The genes are TRBV7-2 and TRBJ1-2, with D unresolved. The ends were cut back, 3 bases at V and 7 bases at J, with 6 bases in the middle. Germline assignment: CDR1 SGHTA and CDR2 FQGNSA. This CDR3 region has 11 residues.

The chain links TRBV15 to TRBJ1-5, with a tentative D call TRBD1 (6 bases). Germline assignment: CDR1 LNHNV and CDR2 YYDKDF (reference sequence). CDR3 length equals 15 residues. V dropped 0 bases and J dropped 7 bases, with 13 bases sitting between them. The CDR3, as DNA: TGTGCCACCAGCAGAGAGGGCACAGGGCCGCAGCCCCAGCATTTT. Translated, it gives CATSREGTGPQPQHF.

This CDR3 is CASSPLTGGDSPLHF. The CDR3 region has the DNA TGTGCCAGCTCACCATTGACAGGGGGTGATTCACCCCTCCACTTT. This chain uses TRBV18 with TRBJ1-6; 9 positions agree with TRBD1. Trimming took 2 bases from V and 8 from J; bases not matched to a gene: 4. The CDR3 runs 15 residues. The germline CDR1 and CDR2 sequences are KGHSH and LQKENI.

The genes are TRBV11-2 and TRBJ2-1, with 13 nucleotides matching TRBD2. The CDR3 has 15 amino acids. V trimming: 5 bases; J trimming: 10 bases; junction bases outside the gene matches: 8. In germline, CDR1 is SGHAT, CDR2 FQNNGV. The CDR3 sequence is CASSTTSGRFEEQFF. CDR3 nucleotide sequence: TGTGCCAGCAGCACGACTAGCGGGAGGTTTGAGGAGCAGTTCTTC. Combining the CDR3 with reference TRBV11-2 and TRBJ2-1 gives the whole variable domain EAGVAQSPRYKIIEKRQSVAFWCNPISGHATLYWYQQILGQGPKLLIQFQNNGVVDDSQLPKDRFSAERLKGVDSTLKIQPAKLEDSAVYLCASSTTSGRFEEQFFGPGTRLTVL.

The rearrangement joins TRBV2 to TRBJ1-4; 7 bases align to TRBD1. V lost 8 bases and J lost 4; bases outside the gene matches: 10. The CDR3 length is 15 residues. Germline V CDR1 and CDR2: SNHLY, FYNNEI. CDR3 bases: TGTGCCAGCGAAAGTACAGGGGATAATAATGAAAAACTGTTTTTT. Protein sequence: CASESTGDNNEKLFF.